The clone carrying this T cell receptor (beta chain) was picked up one time. The CDR3 totals 16 residues. Trimming took 6 bases from V and 1 from J; bases not matched to a gene: 11. CDR1 and CDR2 (germline): SGHTA, FQGNSA. This specimen belongs to a study of shared clonotypes between healthy human individuals. This table comes from immunoSEQ multiplex PCR, and its TCRdb copy is limited to in-frame clones, with some not included. The sample contains about 2.4 million clones, around nine tenths of which appear only once. The sample was naive CD4+ T cells sorted from blood. The sample's subset: CD45RA+ positively selected. The clonotype was recovered from a man between 18 and 35 years old in good health. V and J are TRBV7-2 and TRBJ1-1; the match to TRBD1 covers 7 bases. CDR3 in DNA: TGTGCCAGCAGGATCCTCCGACAGGGCCCGAACACTGAAGCTTTCTTT. This encodes CASRILRQGPNTEAFF.